This T cell receptor beta chain is from a study of blood T cell repertoires in COVID-19. TCRdb's table, derived via immunoSEQ multiplex PCR, lists solely in-frame clones and lacks some. Here the sample spans about 92,000 clones, about 70% being singletons. The material sequenced was peripheral blood. This clonotype originated in an older woman in a cohort sampled during active or convalescent COVID-19.

The CDR3 loop reads CASRADRTNTEAFF. The CDR3 nucleotides are TGTGCCAGCAGGGCGGACCGGACTAACACTGAAGCTTTCTTT. The chain joins TRBV2 to TRBJ1-1, with D unclear. Trimming left V 6 bases short and J 2 bases short, with 13 bases between. CDR3 length: 14 amino acids. The V gene's germline CDR1 is SNHLY and CDR2 FYNNEI.